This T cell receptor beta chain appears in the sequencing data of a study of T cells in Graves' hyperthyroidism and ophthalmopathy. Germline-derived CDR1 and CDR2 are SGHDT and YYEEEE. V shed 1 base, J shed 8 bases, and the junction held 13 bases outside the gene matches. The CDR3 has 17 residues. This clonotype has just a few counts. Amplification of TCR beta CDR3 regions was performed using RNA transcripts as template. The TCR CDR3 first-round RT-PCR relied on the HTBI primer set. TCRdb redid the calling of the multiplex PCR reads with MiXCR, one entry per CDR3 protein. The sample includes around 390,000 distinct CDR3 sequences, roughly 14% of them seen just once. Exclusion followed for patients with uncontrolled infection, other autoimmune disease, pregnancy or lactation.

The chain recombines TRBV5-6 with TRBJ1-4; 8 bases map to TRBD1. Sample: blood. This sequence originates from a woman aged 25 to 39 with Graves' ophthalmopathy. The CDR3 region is CASSLFLTGGFREKLFF. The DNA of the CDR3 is TGTGCCAGCAGCTTGTTTTTAACAGGGGGTTTTCGAGAAAAACTGTTTTTT.